This T cell receptor beta chain derives from a study of T-cell reconstitution after alpha-beta-depleted transplantation in children. Researchers prepared the TCRbeta library using unique molecular identifiers, the study reports. TCRdb analysed the PCR reads with MiXCR anew, one entry per CDR3 protein. Of about 400,000 distinct CDR3 sequences in the sample, roughly 20% were seen once. V was clipped by 0 bases and J by 4 bases, with 14 bases between them. Germline loops: CDR1 DFQATT, CDR2 SNEGSKA (reference sequence). The CDR3 is 15 residues long. This clonotype was observed at least ten times. The chain recombines TRBV20-1 with TRBJ2-3; D is perhaps TRBD2 (6 bases). The receptor comes from a human donor who donated a stem cell graft to a child with acute myeloid leukemia. This sample comprised PBMCs from the stem cell graft donor, obtained from the stem cell graft. The chain's CDR3 is CSAREWGVGSDTQYF. CDR3 bases: TGCAGTGCTAGAGAATGGGGGGTGGGGTCAGATACGCAGTATTTT.